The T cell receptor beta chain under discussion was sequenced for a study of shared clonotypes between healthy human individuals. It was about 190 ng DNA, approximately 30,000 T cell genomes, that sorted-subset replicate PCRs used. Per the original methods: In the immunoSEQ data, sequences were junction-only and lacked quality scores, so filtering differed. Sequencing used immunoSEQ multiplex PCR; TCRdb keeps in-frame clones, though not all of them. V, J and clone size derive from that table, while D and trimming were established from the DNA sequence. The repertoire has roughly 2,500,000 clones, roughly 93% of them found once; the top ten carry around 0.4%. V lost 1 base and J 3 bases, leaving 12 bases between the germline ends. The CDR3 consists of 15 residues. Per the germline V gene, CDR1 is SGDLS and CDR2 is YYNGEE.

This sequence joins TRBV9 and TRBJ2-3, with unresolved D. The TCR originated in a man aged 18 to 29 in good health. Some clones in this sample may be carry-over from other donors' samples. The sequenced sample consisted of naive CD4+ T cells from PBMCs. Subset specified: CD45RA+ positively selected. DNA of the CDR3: TGTGCCAGCAGCGTAATAGGCCAAGGGACAGATACGCAGTATTTT. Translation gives CASSVIGQGTDTQYF.